The rows below give T cell receptor beta chains drawn from one sample of a study of cytomegalovirus exposure and HLA in healthy donors. Clones were sequenced by immunoSEQ multiplex PCR, and TCRdb holds only the in-frame ones, with some missing. The table shows 150,000 or so clones, with 81% occurring only once. Input material: PBMCs. The receptors originated from a woman aged 18-29 years in good health and CMV-seropositive. CDR3s include the opening cysteine and the closing phenylalanine or tryptophan. D genes are given only for firm matches. Not all rows give a size; the values are once, few, many and, for expanded clones, a class.

v_gene	j_gene	d_gene	abundance	CDR3aa	CDR3nt
TRBV5-6	TRBJ2-7	TRBD2	-	CASSLAPSRGERYEQYF	TGTGCCAGCAGCTTGGCCCCCTCCCGGGGGGAACGCTACGAGCAGTACTTC
TRBV9	TRBJ2-5	-	few	CASSVTSQETQYF	TGTGCCAGCAGCGTGACTAGCCAAGAGACCCAGTACTTC
TRBV6-1	TRBJ2-7	TRBD2	-	CASTASGAYYEQYF	TGTGCCAGCACCGCTAGCGGGGCGTACTACGAGCAGTACTTC
TRBV4-2	TRBJ2-3	-	-	CASSQSLWGGDTQYF	TGTGCCAGCAGCCAAAGTCTTTGGGGAGGAGATACGCAGTATTTT
TRBV25-1	TRBJ2-1	TRBD1	-	CASSPRTGGNNEQFF	TGTGCCAGCAGTCCCCGGACAGGGGGAAACAATGAGCAGTTCTTC
TRBV2	TRBJ2-7	-	few	CASSATPEQYF	TGTGCCAGCAGTGCCACTCCCGAGCAGTACTTC
TRBV11-2	TRBJ2-7	-	-	CASSPRGGAYEQYF	TGTGCCAGCAGCCCCCGGGGCGGGGCCTACGAGCAGTACTTC
TRBV5-6	TRBJ2-3	-	-	CASRRPGVYTQYF	TGTGCCAGCAGACGACCAGGGGTATATACGCAGTATTTT
TRBV18	TRBJ1-4	-	-	CASSPSSNEKLFF	TGTGCCAGCTCACCTAGTTCTAATGAAAAACTGTTTTTT
TRBV4-1	TRBJ2-1	TRBD2	few	CASSQVGTRRYGQTYNEQFF	TGCGCCAGCAGCCAAGTCGGGACTAGGAGATATGGCCAAACCTACAATGAGCAGTTCTTC
TRBV30	TRBJ2-7	-	-	CAWSPQGPYEQYF	TGTGCCTGGAGTCCGCAGGGGCCCTACGAGCAGTACTTC
TRBV4-2	TRBJ1-4	TRBD1	-	CASSQEGGTGTTTNEKLFF	TGTGCCAGCAGCCAAGAAGGAGGGACAGGGACAACAACTAATGAAAAACTGTTTTTT
TRBV4-1	TRBJ1-5	-	-	CASSQVEMQGWSNQPQHF	TGCGCCAGCAGCCAGGTCGAGATGCAGGGTTGGAGCAATCAGCCCCAGCATTTT
TRBV25-1	TRBJ1-2	-	-	CASSEYSIANYGYTF	TGTGCCAGCAGTGAATATAGTATAGCTAACTATGGCTACACCTTC
TRBV7-6	TRBJ2-1	TRBD1	-	CASSSPTGYYNEQFF	TGTGCCAGCAGCTCCCCGACAGGGTATTACAATGAGCAGTTCTTC
TRBV4-2	TRBJ1-2	TRBD1	-	CASSHDTGDYGYTF	TGTGCCAGCAGCCACGATACAGGGGACTATGGCTACACCTTC
TRBV30	TRBJ1-6	-	-	CAWGLGGYNSPLHF	TGTGCCTGGGGGTTGGGGGGTTATAATTCACCCCTCCACTTT
TRBV10-1	TRBJ2-2	TRBD2	-	CATQGGNPLTGELFF	TGCGCCACCCAGGGAGGGAACCCCCTCACCGGGGAGCTGTTTTTT
TRBV5-6	TRBJ1-1	-	-	CASSLDPQNIMNTEAFF	TGTGCCAGCAGCTTGGATCCTCAGAATATCATGAACACTGAAGCTTTCTTT
TRBV4-3	TRBJ2-7	TRBD2	-	CASSLQDSGPYEQYF	TGCGCCAGCAGCCTACAGGATAGCGGGCCTTACGAGCAGTACTTC
TRBV27	TRBJ1-5	-	-	CASRKQGVAGNFNQPQHF	TGTGCCAGCAGGAAGCAGGGTGTCGCCGGTAACTTCAATCAGCCCCAGCATTTT
TRBV2	TRBJ2-3	TRBD1	-	CASRETGDTVTDTQYF	TGTGCCAGCAGGGAGACAGGGGATACGGTTACAGATACGCAGTATTTT
TRBV6-5	TRBJ2-7	TRBD1	once	CASSRDRDYEQYF	TGTGCCAGCAGTCGGGACAGGGATTACGAGCAGTACTTC
TRBV19	TRBJ2-7	-	few	CASSIERGRGEQYF	TGTGCCAGTAGTATAGAGCGGGGACGCGGGGAGCAGTACTTC
TRBV4-2	TRBJ2-3	TRBD2	-	CASSPNFAGGSYTQYF	TGTGCCAGCAGCCCTAACTTCGCGGGGGGGAGTTATACGCAGTATTTT
TRBV30	TRBJ1-1	-	-	CAWTLGLRNTEAFF	TGTGCCTGGACTCTGGGACTGAGGAACACTGAAGCTTTCTTT
TRBV7-6	TRBJ1-4	TRBD1	-	CASSRTLQGRVDEKLFF	TGTGCCAGCAGCAGGACACTACAGGGGCGGGTCGATGAAAAACTGTTTTTT
TRBV4-1	TRBJ1-6	-	once	CASSQDQGPYNSPLHF	TGCGCCAGCAGCCAAGACCAGGGCCCCTATAATTCACCCCTCCACTTT
TRBV7-9	TRBJ1-2	TRBD1	-	CASSLGQGAKGYTF	TGTGCCAGCAGCTTGGGACAGGGGGCGAAGGGCTACACCTTC
TRBV6-1	TRBJ2-5	-	-	CASSRREPQETQYF	TGTGCCAGCAGTCGAAGGGAGCCCCAAGAGACCCAGTACTTC
TRBV19	TRBJ1-1	-	-	CASSIQTENTEAFF	TGTGCCAGTAGTATACAGACAGAGAACACTGAAGCTTTCTTT
TRBV5-1	TRBJ2-3	TRBD2	-	CASSLEGRGTDTQYF	TGCGCCAGCAGCTTGGAGGGGAGGGGAACAGATACGCAGTATTTT
TRBV28	TRBJ2-3	-	-	CASESAPIDTPTDTQYF	TGTGCCAGCGAATCAGCCCCGATAGACACCCCCACAGATACGCAGTATTTT
TRBV7-2	TRBJ2-7	TRBD2	-	CASSSGLAGKLYEQYF	TGTGCCAGCAGCTCTGGACTAGCGGGGAAACTATACGAGCAGTACTTC
TRBV19	TRBJ2-2	TRBD1	-	CASSRGQGAGTGELFF	TGTGCCAGTAGTAGAGGGCAGGGGGCGGGTACCGGGGAGCTGTTTTTT
TRBV19	TRBJ1-5	-	-	CASTSSGGSNQPQHF	TGTGCCAGTACCAGTTCGGGGGGTAGCAATCAGCCCCAGCATTTT
TRBV18	TRBJ1-3	TRBD1	-	CASSPGQSGNTIYF	TGTGCCAGCTCACCGGGACAGTCCGGAAACACCATATATTTT